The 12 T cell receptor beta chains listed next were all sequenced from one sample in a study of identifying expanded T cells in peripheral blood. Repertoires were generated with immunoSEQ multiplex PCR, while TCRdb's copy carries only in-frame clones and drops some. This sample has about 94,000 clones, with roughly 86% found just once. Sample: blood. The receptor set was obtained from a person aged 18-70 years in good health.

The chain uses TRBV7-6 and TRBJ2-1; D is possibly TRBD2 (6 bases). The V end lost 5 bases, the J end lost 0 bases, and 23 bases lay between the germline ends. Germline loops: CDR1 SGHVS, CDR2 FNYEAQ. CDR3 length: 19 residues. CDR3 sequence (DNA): TGTGCCAGCAGCCAGACCCTAATTAGCGGTTGGAGCTCCTACAATGAGCAGTTCTTC. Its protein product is CASSQTLISGWSSYNEQFF.

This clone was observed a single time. In nucleotides, the CDR3 is TGTGCCATCAGTGAGGCAGCGGAATGGTCCGGGGAGCTGTTTTTT. Translated, it gives CAISEAAEWSGELFF. This chain uses TRBV10-3 with TRBJ2-2; possible D gene TRBD2, 5 bases. The V and J ends lost 2 bases and 6 bases respectively, with 13 bases between them. This CDR3 is 15 amino acids long. The germline V gene has CDR1 ENHRY and CDR2 SYGVKD.

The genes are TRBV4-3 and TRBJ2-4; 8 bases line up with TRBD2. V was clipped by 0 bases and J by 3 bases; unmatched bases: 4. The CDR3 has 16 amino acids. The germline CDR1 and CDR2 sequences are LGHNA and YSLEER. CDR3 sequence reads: CASSQDSGGNKNIQYF. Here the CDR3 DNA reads TGCGCCAGCAGCCAAGATTCGGGGGGGAACAAAAACATTCAGTACTTC.

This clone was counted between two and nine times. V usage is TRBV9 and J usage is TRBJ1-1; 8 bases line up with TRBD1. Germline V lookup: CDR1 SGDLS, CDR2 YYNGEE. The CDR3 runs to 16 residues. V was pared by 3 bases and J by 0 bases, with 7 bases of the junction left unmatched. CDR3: CASSARDRTLNTEAFF. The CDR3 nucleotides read TGTGCCAGCAGCGCCCGGGACAGGACCTTGAACACTGAAGCTTTCTTT.

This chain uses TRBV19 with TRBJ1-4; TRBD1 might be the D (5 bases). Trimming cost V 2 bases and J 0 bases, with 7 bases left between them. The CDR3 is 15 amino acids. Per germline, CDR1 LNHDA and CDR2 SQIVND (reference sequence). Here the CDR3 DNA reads TGTGCCAGTAGTATATCCAGGGCAACTAATGAAAAACTGTTTTTT. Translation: CASSISRATNEKLFF.

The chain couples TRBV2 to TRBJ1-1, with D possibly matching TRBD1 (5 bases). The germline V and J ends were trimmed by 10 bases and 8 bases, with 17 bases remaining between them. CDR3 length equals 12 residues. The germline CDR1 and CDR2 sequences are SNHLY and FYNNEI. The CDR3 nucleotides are TGTGCCACCAACCCGCAGACAGTCGAAGCTTTCTTT. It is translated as CATNPQTVEAFF.

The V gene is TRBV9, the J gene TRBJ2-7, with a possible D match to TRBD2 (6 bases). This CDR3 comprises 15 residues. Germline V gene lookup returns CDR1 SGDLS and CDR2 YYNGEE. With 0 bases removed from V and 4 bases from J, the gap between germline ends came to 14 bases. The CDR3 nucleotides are TGTGCCAGCAGCGTAGGGAACATGGGGACTTACGAGCAGTACTTC. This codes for CASSVGNMGTYEQYF.

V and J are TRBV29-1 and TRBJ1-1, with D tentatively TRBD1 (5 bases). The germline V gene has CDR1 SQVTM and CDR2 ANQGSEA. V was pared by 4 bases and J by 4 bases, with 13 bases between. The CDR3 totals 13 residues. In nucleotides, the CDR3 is TGCAGCGTTGCCGGGGGGGGAGGCACTGAAGCTTTCTTT. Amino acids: CSVAGGGGTEAFF.

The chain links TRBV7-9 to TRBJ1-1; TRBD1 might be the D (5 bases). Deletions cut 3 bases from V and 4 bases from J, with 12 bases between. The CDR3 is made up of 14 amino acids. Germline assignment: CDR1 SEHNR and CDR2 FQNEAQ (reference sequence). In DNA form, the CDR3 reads TGTGCCAGCAGCTTTGGAGGTCAGGGCACTGAAGCTTTCTTT. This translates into CASSFGGQGTEAFF.

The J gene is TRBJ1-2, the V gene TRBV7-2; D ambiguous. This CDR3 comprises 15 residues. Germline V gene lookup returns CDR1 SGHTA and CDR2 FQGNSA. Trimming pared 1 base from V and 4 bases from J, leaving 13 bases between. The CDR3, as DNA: TGTGCCAGCAGCTTAGAGGGAGGGAGCGGCTATGGCTACACCTTC. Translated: CASSLEGGSGYGYTF. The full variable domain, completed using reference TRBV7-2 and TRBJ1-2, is GAGVSQSPSNKVTEKGKDVELRCDPISGHTALYWYRQSLGQGLEFLIYFQGNSAPDKSGLPSDRFSAERTGGSVSTLTIQRTQQEDSAVYLCASSLEGGSGYGYTFGSGTRLTVV.

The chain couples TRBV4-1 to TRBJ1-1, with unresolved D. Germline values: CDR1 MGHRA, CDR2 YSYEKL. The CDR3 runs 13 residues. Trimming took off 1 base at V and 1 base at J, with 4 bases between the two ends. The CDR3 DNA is TGCGCCAGCAGCCAAGCTACGAACACTGAAGCTTTCTTT. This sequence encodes CASSQATNTEAFF.

The CDR3 region has the DNA TGTGCCAGCAGCTCCCCTACGGCTAGCGGGAGGGCCGTCTACAATGAGCAGTTCTTC. Amino acid sequence: CASSSPTASGRAVYNEQFF. The chain combines TRBV11-3 with TRBJ2-1, with 12 bases identical to TRBD2. Germline V gives CDR1 SGHNT, CDR2 YENEEA. Losses at the gene ends were 4 bases for V and 3 bases for J; bases not matched to a gene: 13. The CDR3 extends over 19 amino acids. Full variable domain (rest looked up from reference TRBV11-3 and TRBJ2-1): EAGVVQSPRYKIIEKKQPVAFWCNPISGHNTLYWYLQNLGQGPELLIRYENEEAVDDSQLPKDRFSAERLKGVDSTLKIQPAELGDSAVYLCASSSPTASGRAVYNEQFFGPGTRLTVL.